Sequencing of this T cell receptor beta chain was carried out in a study of T cell responses to AZD1222 COVID-19 vaccine. The repertoire was sequenced with immunoSEQ multiplex PCR; TCRdb's copy has only in-frame clones and lacks some. This table has some 140,000 clones, about nine tenths appearing once. The V end lost 1 base, the J end lost 8 bases, and 15 bases lay between the germline ends. In germline, CDR1 is KGHSH, CDR2 LQKENI. The CDR3 runs 15 residues. This receptor was taken from an adult in good health. The chain combines TRBV18 with TRBJ1-3; D unclear. The material sequenced was peripheral blood, taken on day 0 of AZD1222 vaccination. CDR3 in amino acids: CASSPLHRVGYTIYF. The DNA of the CDR3 is TGTGCCAGCTCACCACTTCACCGCGTGGGGTACACCATATATTTT.